What follows are 15 T cell receptor beta chains derived from one specimen sequenced in a study of T-cell memory formation after mild COVID-19. TCRdb reprocessed the 5' RACE reads via MiXCR and lists one record per CDR3 protein. The sample carries hundreds of thousands of distinct CDR3 sequences, just over 20% recorded once. Sequencing used PBMCs or a T cell subset sorted from them (not recorded which). Receptor source: an adult woman who had mild COVID-19 (a few samples of this study predate the infection). Cell type and time point are not known.

This clonotype appeared a few times. This chain connects TRBV10-3 to TRBJ1-1, with D unclear. V dropped 4 bases and J dropped 4 bases, with 10 bases sitting between them. The CDR3 is 13 residues long. Germline V CDR1 and CDR2: ENHRY, SYGVKD. CDR3 nucleotides: TGTGCCATCAGTGCCGGGCAGAGCACTGAAGCTTTCTTT. This translates into CAISAGQSTEAFF.

This clonotype was detected a few times. The rearrangement uses TRBV20-1 and TRBJ2-7; 7 nucleotides line up with TRBD2. The J segment lost 7 bases and the V segment lost 6 bases, leaving 3 bases of the junction unmatched. From germline, CDR1 is DFQATT and CDR2 SNEGSKA (reference sequence). The CDR3 runs to 10 residues. DNA for the CDR3: TGCAGTGCGGCGCGGGGGGAGCAGTACTTC. Translated: CSAARGEQYF.

The rearrangement joins TRBV11-2 to TRBJ2-7; 7 bases line up with TRBD1. This CDR3 comprises 14 residues. Germline V gives CDR1 SGHAT, CDR2 FQNNGV. After removal of 5 bases from V and 2 bases from J, the junction contained 6 bases not matched to a gene. CDR3 in DNA: TGTGCCAGCAGCCCTTGGGACAGCACCTACGAGCAGTACTTC. Protein sequence: CASSPWDSTYEQYF. The full variable domain, rest sourced from reference TRBV11-2 and TRBJ2-7, is EAGVAQSPRYKIIEKRQSVAFWCNPISGHATLYWYQQILGQGPKLLIQFQNNGVVDDSQLPKDRFSAERLKGVDSTLKIQPAKLEDSAVYLCASSPWDSTYEQYFGPGTRLTVT.

As to this clonotype: The junction departs from the called germline gene at one end, perhaps through a read error. This chain joins TRBV2 and TRBJ1-1; weak D call: TRBD1 (6 bases). This CDR3 has 16 residues. CDR1 is SNHLY, CDR2 FYNNEI, per germline. This CDR3 is CASTEHTPGQNTEAFF. The CDR3 nucleotides are TGTGCCAGCACTGAACATACTCCGGGACAGAACACTGAAGCTTTCTTT.

The chain couples TRBV7-9 to TRBJ1-2, with 8 bases identical to TRBD1. The CDR3 runs 12 residues. The J segment lost 3 bases and the V segment lost 8 bases, leaving 2 bases of the junction unmatched. Germline V gene data show CDR1 as SEHNR and CDR2 as FQNEAQ (reference sequence). CDR3 nucleotide sequence: TGTGCCAGCGCAGGGGGCCACTATGGCTACACCTTC. Translation: CASAGGHYGYTF.

The chain links TRBV12-5 to TRBJ1-1; D is possibly TRBD1 (5 bases). This CDR3 comprises 14 residues. Germline assignment: CDR1 LGHNT and CDR2 FRNRAP. The V and J ends lost 7 bases and 0 bases respectively, with 12 bases between them. Here the CDR3 reads CASAGGGMNTEAFF. In DNA, the CDR3 is TGTGCTAGTGCCGGGGGAGGAATGAACACTGAAGCTTTCTTT. Based on the CDR3 plus reference TRBV12-5 and TRBJ1-1, the full variable domain is DARVTQTPRHKVTEMGQEVTMRCQPILGHNTVFWYRQTMMQGLELLAYFRNRAPLDDSGMPKDRFSAEMPDATLATLKIQPSEPRDSAVYFCASAGGGMNTEAFFGQGTRLTVV.

The V gene is TRBV6-5, the J gene TRBJ1-4; 9 nucleotides match TRBD1. The CDR3 is 16 amino acids. CDR1 and CDR2 (germline): MNHEY, SVGAGI. The trim removed 2 bases at V and 7 bases at J, leaving 8 bases unmatched. In nucleotides, the CDR3 is TGTGCCAGCAGTTACGGAACAGGGGGCCGCGGTGAAAAACTGTTTTTT. Its translation: CASSYGTGGRGEKLFF.

V gene TRBV6-5 combines with J gene TRBJ2-5; 8 bases agree with TRBD2. The CDR3 loop spans 15 amino acids. Trimming took 8 bases from V and 3 from J; bases not matched to a gene: 11. Germline assignment: CDR1 MNHEY and CDR2 SVGAGI. The CDR3 here is CASGKRESGEETQYF. The DNA for the CDR3 is TGTGCCAGCGGGAAGCGGGAGTCGGGGGAAGAGACCCAGTACTTC.

This chain links TRBV4-2 with TRBJ1-6; D is unresolved. Between the trimmed V and J ends, which lost 4 bases and 9 bases, there was a span of 16 bases. The CDR3 has 15 residues. Germline values: CDR1 LGHNA, CDR2 YNFKEQ. CDR3 sequence: CASSPQVGEASPLHF. The DNA of the CDR3 is TGTGCCAGCAGCCCCCAAGTCGGCGAGGCTTCACCCCTCCACTTT.

The chain uses TRBV12-3 or TRBV12-4 and TRBJ2-5; D not certain. The CDR3 is made up of 15 amino acids. The V end was cut by 5 bases, the J end by 2 bases, with 15 bases between. The CDR3, as DNA: TGTGCCAGCAGTATCCTCTCAGGTGATCAAGAGACCCAGTACTTC. Translated, it gives CASSILSGDQETQYF.

This clonotype showed up just once. The rearrangement uses TRBV29-1 and TRBJ2-7; D unclear. Looked up from germline, CDR1 is SQVTM and CDR2 is ANQGSEA. Trimming pared 7 bases from V and 6 bases from J, leaving 22 bases between. The CDR3 is made up of 14 amino acids. The CDR3 bases are TGCAGCGCTGGAACATCGGTCGTAAATAGCGAGCAGTACTTC. Amino acids: CSAGTSVVNSEQYF.

The rearrangement links TRBV19 to TRBJ2-1, with no clear D. Germline assignment: CDR1 LNHDA and CDR2 SQIVND (reference sequence). This CDR3 has 14 residues. Trimming stripped 1 base from V and 4 bases from J, with 8 bases between. CDR3 amino acids: CASSIVHNYNEQFF. The CDR3 bases are TGTGCCAGTAGTATAGTGCACAATTACAATGAGCAGTTCTTC.

CDR3 amino acids: CASSPRGSGSADTQYF. The CDR3 bases are TGTGCCAGCAGCCCCCGTGGTAGCGGGAGTGCAGATACGCAGTATTTT. V and J are TRBV7-2 and TRBJ2-3, with 9 nucleotides matching TRBD2. The V gene's germline CDR1 is SGHTA and CDR2 FQGNSA. The CDR3 is 16 residues long. J lost 4 bases, V lost 5 bases, and 10 bases had no gene match.

Here the CDR3 DNA reads TGTGCCAGCAGATCCCGGGATCGTAACTATGGCTACACCTTC. It translates to CASRSRDRNYGYTF. The chain combines TRBV7-9 with TRBJ1-2; D ambiguous. The V end was cut by 6 bases, the J end by 1 base, with 12 bases between. The CDR3 totals 14 residues. Germline loops: CDR1 SEHNR, CDR2 FQNEAQ (reference sequence).

The chain has TRBV7-9 and TRBJ2-5; weak D call: TRBD2 (6 bases). The V and J ends lost 5 bases and 9 bases respectively, with 16 bases between them. CDR3 length equals 13 residues. From germline, CDR1 is SEHNR and CDR2 FQNEAQ (reference sequence). CDR3 in DNA: TGTGCCAGCAGCGTAGACGGTTGGGAGGCCCAGTACTTC. As protein: CASSVDGWEAQYF.